The T cell receptor beta chain under discussion was sequenced for a study of T cell responses to AZD1222 COVID-19 vaccine. This CDR3 has 16 amino acids. Trimming shortened V by 4 bases and J by 0 bases, and 10 bases separated the two germline ends. Germline values: CDR1 SNHLY, CDR2 FYNNEI. Study-wide results and limits: At baseline, seropositivity was found in only a handful of AZD1222 recipients.

The table came from immunoSEQ multiplex PCR; TCRdb's copy has only in-frame clones and leaves some out. The repertoire holds tens of thousands of clones, with around 90% as singletons. Doses given second, at about 4 or about 12 weeks, were pooled. Notes on this clone: Its antigen is not known.

The chain is built from TRBV2 and TRBJ2-6; D is uncertain. This clonotype originated in an adult who received the AZD1222 COVID-19 vaccine. The input for sequencing was peripheral blood, taken 28 days after the second AZD1222 dose. CDR3 sequence: CASSGAQFSGANVLTF. The CDR3 coding sequence is TGTGCCAGCAGTGGCGCTCAATTCTCTGGGGCCAACGTCCTGACTTTC.